Detailed here is one T cell receptor (beta chain). Using immunoSEQ multiplex PCR, the repertoire was profiled, and TCRdb retains in-frame clones only, with some absent. The sample holds about 150,000 clones, 85% to 95% seen once. The sample originates from a study of T cell responses to AZD1222 COVID-19 vaccine. It was second doses at about 4 or about 12 weeks that were pooled. V lost 2 bases and J lost 8, with 11 bases in between. The germline gives CDR1 SGHRS, CDR2 YFSETQ. This CDR3 is built from 14 residues. The starting material was peripheral blood, obtained 28 days after the second AZD1222 dose. The rearrangement uses TRBV5-1 and TRBJ1-6; D may be TRBD1 (5 bases). The TCR was taken from an adult who received the AZD1222 COVID-19 vaccine. The CDR3 sequence is CASSLQVGDSPLHF. CDR3 DNA sequence: TGCGCCAGCAGCTTACAGGTCGGGGATTCACCCCTCCACTTT. The full variable domain, in which reference TRBV5-1 and TRBJ1-6 provide the parts outside the CDR3, is KAGVTQTPRYLIKTRGQQVTLSCSPISGHRSVSWYQQTPGQGLQFLFEYFSETQRNKGNFPGRFSGRQFSNSRSEMNVSTLELGDSALYLCASSLQVGDSPLHFGNGTRLTVT.